The 17 T cell receptor beta chains below were found in one sample sequenced in a study of T cell repertoires in cytomegalovirus infection. The antigens of these receptors remain unknown. In TCRdb, the reads were re-called with MiXCR into one record per CDR3 protein. The sample has about 220,000 distinct CDR3 sequences; 38% are singletons. The sequencing here drew on CD8+ T cells from cultured PBMCs, taken from culture after CMV antigen stimulation. The receptor set was obtained from a human donor in good health (CMV status not recorded). Some clones in this sample may be carry-over from other donors' samples.

The chain couples TRBV7-9 to TRBJ2-2; TRBD2 aligns across 7 bases. This CDR3 is 15 amino acids long. CDR1 and CDR2 from the germline V gene are SEHNR and FQNEAQ (reference sequence). With V trimmed by 7 bases and J by 6 bases, 11 bases remained unmatched. The CDR3 DNA reads TGTGCCAGCACCCCCATCACTAGCGAGGCCGGGGAGCTGTTTTTT. Translation: CASTPITSEAGELFF.

The chain is built from TRBV7-9 and TRBJ2-5; 7 positions match TRBD1. J gave up 4 bases and V 2 bases, and 10 bases lay outside the gene matches. Per the germline V gene, CDR1 is SEHNR and CDR2 is FQNEAQ (reference sequence). The CDR3 covers 16 residues. The CDR3 DNA sequence: TGTGCCAGCAGCTTAACCGTGACAGGGCTGGGAGAGACCCAGTACTTC. Translation: CASSLTVTGLGETQYF.

Concerning this clonotype itself: At one boundary the junction diverges from the germline segment, which might be a read error. This chain links TRBV7-4 with TRBJ2-2; TRBD2 is a possible D gene (5 bases). This CDR3 is built from 16 residues. Per germline, CDR1 SGHVT and CDR2 SQSDAQ. As DNA, the CDR3 is TGTGCAAGCAGCTTGCGTCGCTTGTTTAAGACCGGGGATCTGTTTTTT. Translating it yields CASSLRRLFKTGDLFF. Full variable domain (remainder filled in from reference TRBV7-4 and TRBJ2-2): GAGVSQSPRYKVAKRGRDVALRCDSISGHVTLYWYRQTLGQGSEVLTYSQSDAQRDKSGRPSGRFSAERPERSVSTLKIQRTEQGDSAVYLCASSLRRLFKTGDLFFGEGSRLTVL.

This rearrangement joins TRBV12-5 to TRBJ2-5, with 7 bases fitting TRBD1. This CDR3 is built from 15 residues. Losses at the gene ends were 3 bases for V and 0 bases for J; bases not matched to a gene: 4. CDR1 and CDR2 from the germline V gene are LGHNT and FRNRAP. CDR3 in DNA: TGTGCTAGTGGTTTTCCGACAGGGTACCAAGAGACCCAGTACTTC. Encoded protein: CASGFPTGYQETQYF.

This chain links TRBV7-9 with TRBJ1-5; weak D call: TRBD1 (5 bases). The length of the CDR3 is 12 residues. The V gene's germline CDR1 is SEHNR and CDR2 FQNEAQ (reference sequence). Between the trimmed V and J ends, which lost 5 bases and 7 bases, there was a span of 9 bases. The CDR3 DNA is TGTGCCAGCAGCAAGACAGAGCAGCCCCAGCATTTT. It specifies CASSKTEQPQHF. The full variable domain, in which reference TRBV7-9 and TRBJ1-5 provide the parts outside the CDR3, is DTGVSQNPRHKITKRGQNVTFRCDPISEHNRLYWYRQTLGQGPEFLTYFQNEAQLEKSRLLSDRFSAERPKGSFSTLEIQRTEQGDSAMYLCASSKTEQPQHFGDGTRLSIL.

There are a few counts of this clonotype. The J gene is TRBJ2-1, the V gene TRBV7-9; TRBD2 matches at 8 bases. Germline assignment: CDR1 SEHNR and CDR2 FQNEAQ (reference sequence). The V segment lost 5 bases and the J segment 7 bases; nucleotides outside the gene matches: 13. The CDR3 covers 16 residues. The CDR3: CASSLGGGALRNEQFF. DNA for the CDR3: TGTGCCAGCAGCCTCGGGGGGGGGGCATTGAGGAATGAGCAGTTCTTC.

A note on this clonotype: A much larger clone differs by one base, so this may be a read error. The chain joins TRBV12-3 or TRBV12-4 to TRBJ1-5; D not resolved. The CDR3 extends over 19 amino acids. CDR3 DNA sequence: TGTGCCTGCAGTTTAGATATTAACAGCCTAGGTATTCAAGGTCAGCCCCAGCATTTT. Residues: CACSLDINSLGIQGQPQHF.

The gene calls are TRBV12-3 or TRBV12-4 and TRBJ2-7; 10 nucleotides line up with TRBD1. Trimming removed 7 bases from V and 11 bases from J; junction bases left unmatched: 14. The CDR3 is 14 residues long. CDR3 sequence: CASTRGNTGTGEYF. The CDR3 coding sequence is TGTGCCAGCACCAGGGGAAACACCGGGACAGGGGAGTACTTC.

The chain employs TRBV4-1 and TRBJ2-1, with TRBD2 matching over 9 bases. The germline CDR1 and CDR2 sequences are MGHRA and YSYEKL. CDR3 length: 18 amino acids. V lost 0 bases and J lost 0; bases outside the gene matches: 6. The CDR3 bases are TGCGCCAGCAGCCAAGATTCTCTAGCGGGGAGCTCCTACAATGAGCAGTTCTTC. This gives the protein CASSQDSLAGSSYNEQFF.

This sequence joins TRBV7-8 and TRBJ2-1; no reliable D call. Trimming cost V 1 base and J 0 bases, with 16 bases left between them. This CDR3 region has 18 residues. Germline V gene lookup returns CDR1 SGHVS and CDR2 FQNEAQ. The CDR3 protein is CASSLVGRATSSYNEQFF. The CDR3 coding sequence is TGTGCCAGCAGCTTAGTCGGTCGAGCAACCAGCTCCTACAATGAGCAGTTCTTC.

This clonotype turned up a few times. The chain joins TRBV19 to TRBJ2-1; D may be TRBD1 (6 bases). Germline V gene data show CDR1 as LNHDA and CDR2 as SQIVND (reference sequence). With 7 bases removed from V and 8 bases from J, the gap between germline ends came to 15 bases. This CDR3 comprises 13 residues. The CDR3 DNA is TGTGCCAGTATCCCCAGGGGCTCGGATGAGCAGTTCTTC. Translating it yields CASIPRGSDEQFF.

The V and J genes are TRBV20-1 and TRBJ1-2; D possibly corresponds to TRBD1 (5 bases). V lost 2 bases to trimming and J lost 7 bases, with 17 bases between them. In germline, CDR1 is DFQATT, CDR2 SNEGSKA (reference sequence). There are 14 residues in the CDR3. CDR3 protein: CSARKGTVKSGYTF. CDR3 DNA sequence: TGCAGTGCTAGAAAGGGGACCGTAAAGAGTGGCTACACCTTC.

The genes are TRBV7-9 and TRBJ2-2; D unclear. Trimming pared 2 bases from V and 8 bases from J, leaving 9 bases between. CDR1 is SEHNR and CDR2 is FQNEAQ in the germline V gene (reference sequence). CDR3 size: 13 residues. CDR3 sequence reads: CASSLIGEGELFF. The CDR3 region has the DNA TGTGCCAGCAGCTTAATTGGAGAAGGGGAGCTGTTTTTT.

The chain couples TRBV7-2 to TRBJ2-1, with 11 bases identical to TRBD2. With V trimmed by 6 bases and J by 8 bases, 6 bases remained unmatched. The CDR3 loop spans 14 amino acids. CDR1 is SGHTA, CDR2 FQGNSA, per germline. The CDR3 bases are TGTGCCAGCAGAAAATTACTAGCGGGGGATGAGCAGTTCTTC. Amino acids: CASRKLLAGDEQFF.

This clonotype was seen a few times. The V and J genes are TRBV7-9 and TRBJ2-3; D remains ambiguous. CDR3 length: 15 amino acids. Germline lookup yields CDR1 SEHNR and CDR2 FQNEAQ (reference sequence). Trimming cost V 1 base and J 6 bases, with 14 bases left between them. CDR3 loop: CASSLDFSRRDTQYF. CDR3 DNA sequence: TGTGCCAGCAGCTTAGACTTCTCACGACGGGATACGCAGTATTTT.

This chain joins TRBV20-1 and TRBJ1-4; weak D call: TRBD1 (6 bases). V gave up 6 bases and J gave up 6 bases, with 17 bases separating them. This CDR3 is 14 amino acids long. CDR1 and CDR2 from the germline V gene are DFQATT and SNEGSKA (reference sequence). In DNA form, the CDR3 reads TGCAGTGCCGGGAGTGGGGACACGTATGAAAAACTGTTTTTT. Translated, it gives CSAGSGDTYEKLFF.

J is TRBJ2-3 and V is TRBV24-1, with 9 bases aligning to TRBD1. CDR1 and CDR2 from the germline V gene are KGHDR and SFDVKD. The CDR3 has 18 amino acids. The V and J ends lost 4 bases and 2 bases, in that order; junction bases with no gene match: 12. The CDR3 DNA sequence: TGTGCCACCAGTGAAACAACCCGGGACAGGGTGGACACAGATACGCAGTATTTT. This gives the protein CATSETTRDRVDTDTQYF.